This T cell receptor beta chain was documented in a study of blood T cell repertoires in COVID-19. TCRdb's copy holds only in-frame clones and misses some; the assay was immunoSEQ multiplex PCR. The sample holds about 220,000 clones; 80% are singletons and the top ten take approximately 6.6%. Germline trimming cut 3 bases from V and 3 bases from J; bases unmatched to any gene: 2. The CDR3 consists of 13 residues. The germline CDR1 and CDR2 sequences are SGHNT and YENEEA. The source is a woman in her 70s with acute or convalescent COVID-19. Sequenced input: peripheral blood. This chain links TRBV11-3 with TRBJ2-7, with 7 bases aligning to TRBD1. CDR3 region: CASSLGQYYEQYF. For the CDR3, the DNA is TGTGCCAGCAGCTTGGGACAGTACTACGAGCAGTACTTC.